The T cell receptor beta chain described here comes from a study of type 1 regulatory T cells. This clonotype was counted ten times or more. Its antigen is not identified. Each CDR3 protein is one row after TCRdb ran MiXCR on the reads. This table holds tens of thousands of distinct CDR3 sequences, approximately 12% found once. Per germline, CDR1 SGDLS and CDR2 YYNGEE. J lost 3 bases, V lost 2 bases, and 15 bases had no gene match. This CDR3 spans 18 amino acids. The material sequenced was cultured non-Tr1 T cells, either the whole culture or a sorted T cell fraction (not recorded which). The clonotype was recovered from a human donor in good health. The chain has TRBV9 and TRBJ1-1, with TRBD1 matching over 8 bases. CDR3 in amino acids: CASSVGTGSGGQDTEAFF. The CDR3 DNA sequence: TGTGCCAGCAGCGTGGGGACTGGGTCAGGGGGACAGGACACTGAAGCTTTCTTT.